A selection of T cell receptor beta chains follows, all from one sample in a study of cytomegalovirus exposure and HLA in healthy donors. Sequencing was performed with immunoSEQ multiplex PCR; in TCRdb, only in-frame clones are kept and a portion is missing. Among under 250,000 clones listed, roughly 83% were seen once. The sample consisted of PBMCs. These receptors all stem from a woman aged 18-35 years in good health and CMV-seronegative. The CDR3 runs from the conserved cysteine through the conserved F or W. Each record gives: CDR3 protein, J gene, V gene, clone size. A clone size is listed for some rows: how often the clone was seen (once, few, many), or a class if it is expanded.

cdr3_aa: CASSFTYGLTDTQYF
j_call: TRBJ2-3
v_call: TRBV5-5
clone_size: -

cdr3_aa: CASRRTGGFGESYEQYF
j_call: TRBJ2-7
v_call: TRBV27
clone_size: -

cdr3_aa: CASSRWTGSSEQYF
j_call: TRBJ2-7
v_call: TRBV4-1
clone_size: -

cdr3_aa: CASLGGTDTQYF
j_call: TRBJ2-3
v_call: TRBV2
clone_size: -

cdr3_aa: CASSLDSYYGYTF
j_call: TRBJ1-2
v_call: TRBV5-4
clone_size: -

cdr3_aa: CASRQTSGGIYEQYF
j_call: TRBJ2-7
v_call: TRBV11-2
clone_size: -

cdr3_aa: CASSTQTGATYEQYF
j_call: TRBJ2-7
v_call: TRBV4-1
clone_size: -

cdr3_aa: CASSLEGLLSYEQYF
j_call: TRBJ2-7
v_call: TRBV5-1
clone_size: -

cdr3_aa: CASSETGPPNIQYF
j_call: TRBJ2-4
v_call: TRBV6-1
clone_size: -

cdr3_aa: CAWSVPRGLNQPQHF
j_call: TRBJ1-5
v_call: TRBV30
clone_size: -

cdr3_aa: CASGPVSYEQYF
j_call: TRBJ2-7
v_call: TRBV10-2
clone_size: -

cdr3_aa: CASSLIQGVGYGYTF
j_call: TRBJ1-2
v_call: TRBV28
clone_size: once

cdr3_aa: CASSEQRADQPQHF
j_call: TRBJ1-5
v_call: TRBV2
clone_size: -

cdr3_aa: CASSRGLAGSNEQFF
j_call: TRBJ2-1
v_call: TRBV27
clone_size: -

cdr3_aa: CASSPRTGGYQPQHF
j_call: TRBJ1-5
v_call: TRBV5-6
clone_size: -

cdr3_aa: CASSQGSPTPLSTDTQYF
j_call: TRBJ2-3
v_call: TRBV4-1
clone_size: -

cdr3_aa: CASKPAGGPGDTQYF
j_call: TRBJ2-3
v_call: TRBV2
clone_size: -

cdr3_aa: CASSLDRGEAYNSPLHF
j_call: TRBJ1-6
v_call: TRBV5-6
clone_size: -

cdr3_aa: CASSQGAQVVNGYTF
j_call: TRBJ1-2
v_call: TRBV4-1
clone_size: few

cdr3_aa: CASSQDRARAGGAYEQYF
j_call: TRBJ2-7
v_call: TRBV4-1
clone_size: -

cdr3_aa: CASSSSPGHLYGYTF
j_call: TRBJ1-2
v_call: TRBV5-6
clone_size: -

cdr3_aa: CASGPGWARETQYF
j_call: TRBJ2-5
v_call: TRBV5-6
clone_size: few

cdr3_aa: CASSSGTGYSNQPQHF
j_call: TRBJ1-5
v_call: TRBV27
clone_size: -

cdr3_aa: CASSQAGPAGKLFF
j_call: TRBJ1-4
v_call: TRBV4-1
clone_size: -

cdr3_aa: CASRPQGEVPQHF
j_call: TRBJ1-5
v_call: TRBV6-5
clone_size: -

cdr3_aa: CASSYGVSYNEQFF
j_call: TRBJ2-1
v_call: TRBV6-5
clone_size: once

cdr3_aa: CASSESSGAWRFF
j_call: TRBJ2-1
v_call: TRBV10-2
clone_size: -

cdr3_aa: CASSQDGSGGTDTQYF
j_call: TRBJ2-3
v_call: TRBV4-1
clone_size: once

cdr3_aa: CASSPVTGINQPQHF
j_call: TRBJ1-5
v_call: TRBV27
clone_size: -

cdr3_aa: CASSTSNQPQHF
j_call: TRBJ1-5
v_call: TRBV7-9
clone_size: -